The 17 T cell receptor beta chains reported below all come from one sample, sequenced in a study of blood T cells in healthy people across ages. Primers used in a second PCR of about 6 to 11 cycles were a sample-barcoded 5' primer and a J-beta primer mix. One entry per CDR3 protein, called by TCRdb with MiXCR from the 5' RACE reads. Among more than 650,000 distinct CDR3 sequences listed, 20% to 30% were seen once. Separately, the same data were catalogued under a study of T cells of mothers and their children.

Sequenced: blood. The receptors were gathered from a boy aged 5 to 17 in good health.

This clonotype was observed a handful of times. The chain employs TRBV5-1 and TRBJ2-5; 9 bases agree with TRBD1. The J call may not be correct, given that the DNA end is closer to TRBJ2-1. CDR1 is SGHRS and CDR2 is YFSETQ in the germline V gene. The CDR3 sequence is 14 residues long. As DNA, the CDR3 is TGCGCCAGCAGCCCGGACAGGGGCAACAATGAGCAGTTCTTC. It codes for CASSPDRGNNEQFF.

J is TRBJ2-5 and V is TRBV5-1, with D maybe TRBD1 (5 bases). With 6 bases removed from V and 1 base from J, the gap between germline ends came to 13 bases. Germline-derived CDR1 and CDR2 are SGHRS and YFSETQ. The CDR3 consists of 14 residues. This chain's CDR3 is CASNPGISQETQYF. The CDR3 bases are TGCGCCAGCAACCCAGGGATCTCCCAAGAGACCCAGTACTTC.

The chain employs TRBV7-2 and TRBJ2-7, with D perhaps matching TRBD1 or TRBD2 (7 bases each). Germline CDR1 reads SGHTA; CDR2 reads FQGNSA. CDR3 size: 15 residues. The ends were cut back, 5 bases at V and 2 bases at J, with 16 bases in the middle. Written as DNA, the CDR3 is TGTGCCAGCAGCCTGCACTCAGGGGGGGCCTACGAGCAGTACTTC. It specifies CASSLHSGGAYEQYF. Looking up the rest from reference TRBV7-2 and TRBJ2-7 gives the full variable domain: GAGVSQSPSNKVTEKGKDVELRCDPISGHTALYWYRQSLGQGLEFLIYFQGNSAPDKSGLPSDRFSAERTGGSVSTLTIQRTQQEDSAVYLCASSLHSGGAYEQYFGPGTRLTVT.

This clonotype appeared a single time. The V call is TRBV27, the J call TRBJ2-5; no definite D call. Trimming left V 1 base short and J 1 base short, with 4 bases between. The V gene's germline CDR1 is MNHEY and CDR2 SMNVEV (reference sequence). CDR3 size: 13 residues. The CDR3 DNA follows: TGTGCCAGCAGTTTATGGGCCCAAGAGACCCAGTACTTC. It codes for CASSLWAQETQYF.

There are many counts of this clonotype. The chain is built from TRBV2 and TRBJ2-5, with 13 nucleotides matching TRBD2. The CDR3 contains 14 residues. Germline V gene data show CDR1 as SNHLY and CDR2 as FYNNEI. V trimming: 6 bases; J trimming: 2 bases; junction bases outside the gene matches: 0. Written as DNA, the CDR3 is TGTGCCAGCAGGGGACTAGCGGGGCAAGAGACCCAGTACTTC. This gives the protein CASRGLAGQETQYF.

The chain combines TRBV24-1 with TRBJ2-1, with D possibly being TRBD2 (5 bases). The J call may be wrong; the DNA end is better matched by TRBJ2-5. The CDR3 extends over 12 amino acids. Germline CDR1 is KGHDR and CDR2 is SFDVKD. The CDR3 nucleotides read TGTGCCACCAGCGACCGGAGGGAGACCCAGTACTTC. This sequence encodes CATSDRRETQYF.

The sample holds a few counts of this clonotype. The DNA for the CDR3 is TGCGCCAGCAGCTTGGAGGGACAGGGGAACTTGAAGACCCAGTACTTC. This sequence encodes CASSLEGQGNLKTQYF. The chain couples TRBV5-1 to TRBJ2-5; 10 nucleotides align to TRBD1. The CDR3 covers 16 residues. Per the germline V gene, CDR1 is SGHRS and CDR2 is YFSETQ. After removal of 0 bases from V and 6 bases from J, the junction contained 8 bases not matched to a gene.

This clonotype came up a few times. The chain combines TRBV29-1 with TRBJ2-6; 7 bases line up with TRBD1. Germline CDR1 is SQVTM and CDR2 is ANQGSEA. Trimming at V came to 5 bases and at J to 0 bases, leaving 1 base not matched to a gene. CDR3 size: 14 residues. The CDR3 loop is CSVRDSSGANVLTF. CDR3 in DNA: TGCAGCGTTCGGGACAGCTCTGGGGCCAACGTCCTGACTTTC.

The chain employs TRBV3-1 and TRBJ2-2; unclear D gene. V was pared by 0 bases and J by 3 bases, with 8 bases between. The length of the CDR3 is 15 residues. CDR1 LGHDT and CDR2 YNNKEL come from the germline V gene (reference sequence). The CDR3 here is CASSQDRSYTGELFF. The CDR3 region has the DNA TGTGCCAGCAGCCAAGATAGGAGCTACACCGGGGAGCTGTTTTTT.

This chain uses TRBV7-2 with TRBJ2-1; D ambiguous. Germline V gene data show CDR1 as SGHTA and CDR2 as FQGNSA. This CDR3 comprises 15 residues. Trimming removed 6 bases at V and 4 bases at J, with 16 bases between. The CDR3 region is CASSFGPSEYNEQFF. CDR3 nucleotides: TGTGCCAGCAGTTTTGGTCCTTCGGAGTACAATGAGCAGTTCTTC.

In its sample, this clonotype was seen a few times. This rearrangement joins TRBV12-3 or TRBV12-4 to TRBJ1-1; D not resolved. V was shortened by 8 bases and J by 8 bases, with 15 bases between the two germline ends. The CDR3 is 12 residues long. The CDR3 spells CASARAGGEAFF. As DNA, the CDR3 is TGTGCCAGCGCGCGAGCCGGAGGGGAAGCTTTCTTT.

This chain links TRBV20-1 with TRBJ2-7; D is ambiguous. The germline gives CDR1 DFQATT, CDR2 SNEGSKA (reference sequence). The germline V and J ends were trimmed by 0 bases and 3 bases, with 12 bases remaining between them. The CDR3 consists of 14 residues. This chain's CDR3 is CSARDLNSFYEQYF. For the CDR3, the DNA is TGCAGTGCTAGAGATCTGAACAGTTTCTACGAGCAGTACTTC.

The DNA of the CDR3 is TGTGCCAGCAGCCCCGCGTGGGTTAGCTCTGGAAACACCATATATTTT. It codes for CASSPAWVSSGNTIYF. The chain is built from TRBV3-1 and TRBJ1-3; D remains ambiguous. CDR3 size: 16 residues. CDR1 and CDR2 from the germline V gene are LGHDT and YNNKEL (reference sequence). Trimming left V 4 bases short and J 0 bases short, with 13 bases between.

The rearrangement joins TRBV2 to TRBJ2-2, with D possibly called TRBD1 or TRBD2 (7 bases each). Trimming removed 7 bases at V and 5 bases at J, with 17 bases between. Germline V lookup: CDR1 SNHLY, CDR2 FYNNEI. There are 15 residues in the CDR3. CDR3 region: CASMAGRGLTGELFF. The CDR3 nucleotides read TGTGCCAGCATGGCGGGGAGGGGGCTAACCGGGGAGCTGTTTTTT.

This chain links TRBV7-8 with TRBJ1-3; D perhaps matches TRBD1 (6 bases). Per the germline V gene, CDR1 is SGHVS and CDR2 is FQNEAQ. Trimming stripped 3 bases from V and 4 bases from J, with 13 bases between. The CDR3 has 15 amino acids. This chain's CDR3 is CASSLDSSTGNTIYF. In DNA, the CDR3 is TGTGCCAGCAGCTTGGACAGTTCCACGGGAAACACCATATATTTT.

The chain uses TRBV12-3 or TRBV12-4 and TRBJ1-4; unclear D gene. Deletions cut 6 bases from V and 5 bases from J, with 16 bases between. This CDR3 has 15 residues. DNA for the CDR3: TGTGCCAGCAGCCTAAGACGACTGGGAAATGAAAAACTGTTTTTT. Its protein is CASSLRRLGNEKLFF.

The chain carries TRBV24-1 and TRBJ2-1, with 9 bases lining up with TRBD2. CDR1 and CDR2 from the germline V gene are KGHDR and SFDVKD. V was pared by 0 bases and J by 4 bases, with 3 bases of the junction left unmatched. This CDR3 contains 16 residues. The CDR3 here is CATSDLSLAGYNEQFF. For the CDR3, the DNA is TGTGCCACCAGTGATTTGAGTCTAGCGGGGTACAATGAGCAGTTCTTC.